These T cell receptor beta chains were read from a single sample in a study of graft-versus-host responses after intestinal transplantation. Assay: immunoSEQ multiplex PCR; the TCRdb copy retains only in-frame clones and omits some. This sample has around 29,000 clones, with just under 95% found just once. This specimen consisted of PBMCs, obtained about 65 days after intestinal transplant. The receptor source for this set is a human patient who received an intestinal transplant, so some T cells may come from the graft donor. Each CDR3 is given with its conserved first and last residue. The order of the fields is D gene, V gene, clone size, J gene, CDR3 DNA, CDR3 protein. A D gene is named only where the DNA matches it firmly. The size of a clone is reported for some rows only, either as once, few or many, or as a class for expanded clones.

>TRBD1|TRBV27|once|TRBJ2-7
TGTGCCAGCAGCCTACCCGGGACAGGGAACGAGCAGTACTTC
CASSLPGTGNEQYF
>TRBD1|TRBV2|NA|TRBJ1-6
TGTGCCAGCAGGGGAGGGACAGGGCTTCGTTCACCCCTCCACTTT
CASRGGTGLRSPLHF
>TRBD1|TRBV7-6|NA|TRBJ2-1
TGTGCCAGCAGCTCCCCCTGGACAGGCTCGGACCCCTACAATGAGCAGTTCTTC
CASSSPWTGSDPYNEQFF
>NA|TRBV2|NA|TRBJ1-6
TGTGCCAGCAGGGCCACCCGACAGGCCGGAACGGGTTCACCCCTCCACTTT
CASRATRQAGTGSPLHF
>NA|TRBV4-3|NA|TRBJ2-7
TGCGCCAGCAGCCAAGAGGGGGGTTCGGCCTCCTACGAGCAGTACTTC
CASSQEGGSASYEQYF
>TRBD1|TRBV7-9|NA|TRBJ1-1
TGTGCCAGCAGCTTAGAAACAGGGGGGGACACTGAAGCTTTCTTT
CASSLETGGDTEAFF
>NA|TRBV5-8|NA|TRBJ2-1
TGTGCCAGCAGCTTTCGGAGAAGCTCCTACAATGAGCAGTTCTTC
CASSFRRSSYNEQFF
>TRBD1|TRBV5-1|NA|TRBJ1-2
TGCGCCAGCAGCTTAGAACAGGGGGGACGGAGTGGCTACACCTTC
CASSLEQGGRSGYTF
>NA|TRBV25-1|NA|TRBJ2-2
TGTGCCAGCAGTGAATGGGTAGAAGCCGGGGAGCTGTTTTTT
CASSEWVEAGELFF
>TRBD2|TRBV2|NA|TRBJ2-1
TGTGCCAGCAGTGAAGTTTCGGCGGGAGGGATTTCTGAGTTCTTC
CASSEVSAGGISEFF
>NA|TRBV2|NA|TRBJ2-3
TGTGCCAGCAGTGAAAGCATTAGAGAGGGGCGGGTATCAAAACGCGGTACGCAGTATTTT
CASSESIREGRVSKRGTQYF
>NA|TRBV5-6|NA|TRBJ1-6
TGTGCCAGCAGCTTCTCGGTCAGGCCTCCCTATAATTCACCCCTCCACTTT
CASSFSVRPPYNSPLHF
>NA|TRBV19|NA|TRBJ1-3
TGTGCCAGTAGCCCGGGAGCAAGGGTCTCTGGAAACACCATATATTTT
CASSPGARVSGNTIYF
>NA|TRBV30|NA|TRBJ1-2
TGTGCCTGGAGTGTAGGGAAAGTCCTAACTTATGGCTACACCTTC
CAWSVGKVLTYGYTF
>NA|TRBV30|NA|TRBJ2-7
TGTGCCTGGAGTGTAACCGGAGGCGAGCAGTACTTC
CAWSVTGGEQYF
>NA|TRBV5-5|NA|TRBJ2-7
TGTGCCAGCAGCTTCCCGGGGTCCAGCTACGAGCAGTACTTC
CASSFPGSSYEQYF
>NA|TRBV11-3|NA|TRBJ2-3
TGTGCCAGCAGCTTAGAAGGGGGTAACACAGATACGCAGTATTTT
CASSLEGGNTDTQYF
>NA|TRBV19|NA|TRBJ2-3
TGTGCCAGTAGGGACAGAGCGAGCACAGATACGCAGTATTTT
CASRDRASTDTQYF
>NA|TRBV10-3|NA|TRBJ2-5
TGTGCCATCAGTGAGTCTGCGGATCCCCAAGAGACCCAGTACTTC
CAISESADPQETQYF
>NA|TRBV6-5|NA|TRBJ2-7
TGTGCCAGCAGTTTTTTAGGGGGAGGTTACGAGCAGTACTTC
CASSFLGGGYEQYF
>NA|TRBV27|few|TRBJ1-2
TGTGCCAGCAGTTTAGGAGGGGGGAGTAGGGGCTACACCTTC
CASSLGGGSRGYTF
>NA|TRBV7-9|NA|TRBJ1-1
TGTGCCAGCAGCCGAGTTCTCAGGGTTAACACTGAAGCTTTCTTT
CASSRVLRVNTEAFF
>NA|TRBV9|NA|TRBJ1-1
TGTGCCAGCAGCGTAGGGGGAGACACTGAAGCTTTCTTT
CASSVGGDTEAFF
>NA|TRBV9|NA|TRBJ1-1
TGTGCCAGCAGCCTAATACGGGGCGGTATGAACACTGAAGCTTTCTTT
CASSLIRGGMNTEAFF
>NA|TRBV19|NA|TRBJ2-7
TGTGCCAGTAGTATAACAGCAGGGGCCTACGAGCAGTACTTC
CASSITAGAYEQYF
>NA|TRBV11-2|NA|TRBJ1-2
TGTGCCAGCAGCTTAGGATCAGGGTATGGCTACACCTTC
CASSLGSGYGYTF
>NA|TRBV7-9|NA|TRBJ1-1
TGTGCCAGCAGCCCGCCAGGGACCACTGAAGCTTTCTTT
CASSPPGTTEAFF
>NA|TRBV4-1|NA|TRBJ2-3
TGCGCCAGCAGCCAAGTGGGGGGCTTACCTAGCACAGATACGCAGTATTTT
CASSQVGGLPSTDTQYF
>NA|TRBV5-1|NA|TRBJ1-1
TGCGCCAGCAGCTTTGGTCCAGAGAACACTGAAGCTTTCTTT
CASSFGPENTEAFF
>TRBD1|TRBV25-1|NA|TRBJ1-1
TGTGCCAGCAGTGGACAGGGGTACACTGAAGCTTTCTTT
CASSGQGYTEAFF
>NA|TRBV27|NA|TRBJ2-5
TGTGCCAGCAGTTTATCCCTGGACGCTAGCTATGAGACCCAGTACTTC
CASSLSLDASYETQYF
>NA|TRBV4-2|NA|TRBJ2-7
TGTGCCAGCAGCCACCACTTGTCCCGGGACACCGAATACGAGCAGTACTTC
CASSHHLSRDTEYEQYF
>TRBD1|TRBV6-1|NA|TRBJ1-6
TGTGCCAGCAGTGACAGGGGGCTTTCACCCCTCCACTTT
CASSDRGLSPLHF
>NA|TRBV4-1|NA|TRBJ1-2
TGCGCCAGCAGCCAAATATCCCCTCCAGGGGGCTACACCTTC
CASSQISPPGGYTF
>NA|TRBV6-5|NA|TRBJ2-7
TGTGCCAGCAGTTACGGCAGTAATTACGAGCAGTACTTC
CASSYGSNYEQYF
>NA|TRBV6-1|few|TRBJ1-6
TGTGCCAGCAGTCCAACCGAGGTGCCTTCACCCCTCCACTTT
CASSPTEVPSPLHF
>TRBD1|TRBV13|NA|TRBJ2-7
TGTGCCAGCAGCTGGGCCGGCTCTGGGACAGCCGGATCGTTGAGCGAGCAGTACTTC
CASSWAGSGTAGSLSEQYF
>NA|TRBV27|once|TRBJ1-2
TGTGCCAGCAGTTTATCGACCCTGTTGGTACGGGTTACAGGCTACACCTTC
CASSLSTLLVRVTGYTF
>NA|TRBV4-1|NA|TRBJ2-7
TGCGCCAGCAGCCAAGAGGACAGCTCCTACGAGCAGTACTTC
CASSQEDSSYEQYF
>TRBD1|TRBV6-4|once|TRBJ2-4
TGTGCCAGCAGTGACCCCTTCCGTATGACAGGGCGTTTAGCCAAAAACATTCAGTACTTC
CASSDPFRMTGRLAKNIQYF
>TRBD2|TRBV5-1|NA|TRBJ2-5
TGCGCCAGCAGCTTGACCAGCGGGAGAATAGGAGAGACCCAGTACTTC
CASSLTSGRIGETQYF
>NA|TRBV4-3|NA|TRBJ2-5
TGCGCCAGCAGCCAAGATGGTTCGGGGATACAAGAGACCCAGTACTTC
CASSQDGSGIQETQYF
>TRBD1|TRBV18|NA|TRBJ2-7
TGTGCCAGCTCCGGGACAGGGGGCGGCCACGAGCAGTACTTC
CASSGTGGGHEQYF
>NA|TRBV27|NA|TRBJ2-7
TGTGCCAGCAGTTTAAGATTCCAGGGTCCCTACGAGCAGTACTTC
CASSLRFQGPYEQYF
>NA|TRBV5-4|NA|TRBJ2-5
TGTGCCAGCAGCTGGGGTCGGGGCGCTGAGACCCAGTACTTC
CASSWGRGAETQYF
>TRBD1|TRBV30|once|TRBJ2-1
TGTGCCTGCCGGGACAGGGATTACAATGAGCAGTTCTTC
CACRDRDYNEQFF